This T cell receptor beta chain came from a study of blood T cell repertoires in COVID-19. Across the whole study: Specimens from acute and convalescent COVID-19 originated in the United States, Italy and Spain. PBMCs, B-cell-depleted T cells, or T cells were the source of the cDNA or gDNA that made up the material.

The CDR3 runs to 13 residues. CDR1 is WSHSY, CDR2 SAAADI, per germline. With V trimmed by 6 bases and J by 16 bases, 7 bases remained unmatched. Generated by immunoSEQ multiplex PCR, the TCRdb table keeps only in-frame clones and is missing some. The sample holds roughly 140,000 clones; about 87% are singletons and the top ten take around 11%. J is TRBJ2-2 and V is TRBV10-2, with TRBD2 matching over 14 bases. The TCR originated in a man aged 60 to 75 who had recovered from COVID-19. Specimen: PBMCs or T cells enriched from blood (not recorded which). DNA of the CDR3: TGCGCCAGCAGAGACGGACTAGCGGGAGGAGAGTTTTTT. Translating gives CASRDGLAGGEFF.